Sequencing of this T cell receptor (beta chain) was carried out in a study of OX40 agonist ivuxolimab in advanced cancers. The length of the CDR3 is 14 residues. In germline, CDR1 is MNHEY, CDR2 SVGAGI. After removal of 5 bases from V and 5 bases from J, the junction contained 8 bases not matched to a gene. TCRdb's table, derived via immunoSEQ multiplex PCR, lists solely in-frame clones and lacks some. The profile shows around 62,000 clones, about 80% of them singletons. The V gene is TRBV6-5, the J gene TRBJ2-7; 8 bases are a match to TRBD1. The starting material was CD4+ or CD8+ T cells sorted from blood, obtained in a trial of the OX40 agonist ivuxolimab. The receptor comes from an adult with an advanced solid tumor such as melanoma, head and neck, liver or kidney cancer. CDR3 bases: TGTGCCAGCAGTAAAGGGACAGGAATCGACGAGCAGTACTTC. It yields the protein CASSKGTGIDEQYF.